This paragraph reports one T cell receptor (beta chain). The data belong to a study of long-term antiretroviral therapy in people with HIV. With V trimmed by 6 bases and J by 3 bases, 5 bases remained unmatched. CDR1 and CDR2 from the germline V gene are MNHNS and SASEGT. This CDR3 is 14 amino acids long. It was version v3.0 of the immunoSEQ assay that was run at survey level. Clones were sequenced by immunoSEQ multiplex PCR, and TCRdb holds only the in-frame ones, with some missing. The sample has about 28,000 clones; 90% to 95% are singletons. Sequencing used unsorted PBMCs, obtained approximately 6.3 years after starting antiretroviral therapy. The receptor's source is a man younger than 45 with HIV. This chain connects TRBV6-1 to TRBJ2-7, with TRBD1 matching over 10 bases. Here the CDR3 reads CASRAGTGVYEQYF. The CDR3 region has the DNA TGTGCCAGCAGGGCCGGGACAGGGGTCTACGAGCAGTACTTC.